The clone carrying this T cell receptor (beta chain) was counted many times. Its antigen is not known. Study processing details: For papillary thyroid cancer, a distant-metastasis classifier was constructed from CDR3 differences observed across clinicopathological groups. Using MiXCR, TCRdb reanalyzed the PCR reads. The V and J calls and clone size are TCRdb's, not the authors'. This table holds approximately 30,000 clones, around 4% found once. CDR3 length: 17 residues. The ends were cut back, 0 bases at V and 2 bases at J, with 18 bases in the middle. Germline lookup yields CDR1 SGHRS and CDR2 YFSETQ. The data were obtained in a study of metastatic and nonmetastatic thyroid tumors. Across the whole study: For malignant and benign thyroid patients, tumor or nodule tissue and blood were the sources whose repertoires were compared. Study-level points and caveats: Benign nodules reportedly had significantly lower TCR beta diversity than malignant thyroid tumors in blood and tumor.

Every patient was untreated before thyroid surgery. The sequencing sample was made of blood. The chain is built from TRBV5-1 and TRBJ2-7, with D possibly matching TRBD2 (6 bases). The clonotype was recovered from a male donor with papillary thyroid cancer or a benign thyroid nodule (not recorded which). Some clones in this sample may be carry-over from other donors' samples. CDR3 protein: CASSLDPAGRIAYEQYF. The CDR3 DNA is TGCGCCAGCAGCTTGGACCCGGCGGGAAGGATAGCCTACGAGCAGTACTTC.